Listed below are T cell receptor beta chains from one sample, sequenced in a study of T-cell memory formation after mild COVID-19. TCRdb recomputed calls from the 5' RACE reads with MiXCR, one row per CDR3 protein. Of a few hundred thousand distinct CDR3 sequences listed, roughly a quarter were seen once; the top ten hold 7% to 9.5%. What was sequenced was PBMCs or a T cell subset sorted from them (not recorded which). All receptors derive from an adult woman who had mild COVID-19 (a few samples of this study predate the infection). Cell type and time point are not known. CDR3s include the opening cysteine and the closing phenylalanine or tryptophan. A D gene is named only where the DNA matches it firmly. Clone size is stated in some rows and not others, as once, few, many or a class when expanded.

TRBV18,TRBJ1-5,.,.,CASSPTPYSTSNQPQHF,TGTGCCAGCTCACCAACCCCCTACAGCACTAGCAATCAGCCCCAGCATTTT
TRBV12-3/TRBV12-4,TRBJ2-3,TRBD2,.,CASSLPASGSRDTQYF,TGTGCCAGCAGTTTACCGGCTAGCGGGAGCCGAGATACGCAGTATTTT
TRBV5-1,TRBJ1-1,.,.,CASSLGTGVRTEAFF,TGCGCCAGCAGCTTGGGGACGGGCGTTCGGACTGAAGCTTTCTTT
TRBV7-9,TRBJ1-1,TRBD1,.,CASSLEWDSGNTEAFF,TGTGCCAGCAGCTTAGAGTGGGACAGCGGGAACACTGAAGCTTTCTTT
TRBV4-2,TRBJ1-5,.,few,CASSQGLNQPQHF,TGTGCCAGCAGCCAAGGCTTAAATCAGCCCCAGCATTTT
TRBV20-1,TRBJ1-2,TRBD1,.,CSATRGQGASYGYTF,TGCAGTGCCACCCGGGGACAGGGGGCAAGCTATGGCTACACCTTC
TRBV7-3,TRBJ2-5,.,.,CASSQQLGAGQTQYF,TGTGCCAGCAGCCAACAACTGGGCGCGGGACAGACCCAGTACTTC
TRBV12-3/TRBV12-4,TRBJ1-5,TRBD1,.,CASSEGQGRLGQPQHF,TGTGCCAGCAGCGAGGGACAGGGACGTCTTGGACAGCCCCAGCATTTT
TRBV7-3,TRBJ2-1,TRBD2,few,CASSLGGGYEQFF,TGTGCCAGCAGCTTAGGCGGGGGTTATGAGCAGTTCTTC
TRBV20-1,TRBJ2-3,.,.,CSARGSTDTQYF,TGCAGTGCTAGGGGTAGCACAGATACGCAGTATTTT
TRBV12-3/TRBV12-4,TRBJ2-3,.,.,CASSLRDRVTDTQYF,TGTGCCAGCAGTTTAAGAGACAGAGTCACAGATACGCAGTATTTT
TRBV11-3,TRBJ2-1,.,.,CASSGRVSVGNEQFF,TGTGCCAGCAGCGGCCGGGTCTCCGTCGGGAATGAGCAGTTCTTC
TRBV6-5,TRBJ1-2,.,many,CASRPLLRALKGYTF,TGTGCCAGCAGACCCCTCCTCAGGGCATTGAAAGGCTACACCTTC
TRBV5-1,TRBJ2-3,TRBD2,.,CASRLAGGVSDTQYF,TGCGCCAGCCGACTAGCGGGGGGGGTGTCAGATACGCAGTATTTT
TRBV12-3/TRBV12-4,TRBJ1-1,.,few,CASSWSTEAFF,TGTGCCAGCAGTTGGAGCACTGAAGCTTTCTTT
TRBV2,TRBJ1-2,TRBD1,.,CASSQSPFTGTGHTF,TGTGCCAGCAGCCAGTCCCCCTTTACCGGGACAGGTCACACCTTC
TRBV6-6,TRBJ2-1,TRBD1,few,CASSQTGGSQSKQFF,TGTGCCAGCAGCCAAACAGGGGGCAGCCAAAGCAAGCAGTTCTTC
TRBV6-1,TRBJ2-7,TRBD2,many,CASVTSGSSYEQYF,TGTGCCAGCGTCACTAGCGGGAGCTCCTACGAGCAGTACTTC
TRBV4-1,TRBJ1-2,TRBD1,few,CASSPGTVGGYTF,TGCGCCAGCAGCCCGGGGACAGTGGGCGGCTACACCTTC
TRBV24-1,TRBJ2-1,TRBD1,few,CATRGQAYNEQFF,TGTGCCACCAGAGGACAGGCGTACAATGAGCAGTTCTTC
TRBV5-1,TRBJ2-7,TRBD2,few,CASSYSPGGESYEQYF,TGCGCCAGCAGCTATTCTCCCGGGGGGGAATCCTACGAGCAGTACTTC
TRBV7-2,TRBJ2-1,.,many,CASSPGASPYNEQFF,TGTGCCAGCAGCCCCGGGGCTAGCCCCTACAATGAGCAGTTCTTC
TRBV7-3,TRBJ1-5,.,few,CASSLTFRDIYQPQHF,TGTGCCAGCAGCTTAACCTTCCGGGACATTTATCAGCCCCAGCATTTT
TRBV5-1,TRBJ1-2,TRBD1,.,CASSTGQAPNYGYTF,TGCGCCAGCAGCACGGGACAGGCCCCTAACTATGGCTACACCTTC
TRBV6-5,TRBJ2-3,.,.,CASSYSGNTQYF,TGTGCCAGCAGTTACTCCGGAAATACGCAGTATTTT
TRBV12-3/TRBV12-4,TRBJ2-1,TRBD2,.,CASRKTSGGVNEQFF,TGTGCCAGCAGAAAGACTAGCGGGGGGGTCAATGAGCAGTTCTTC
TRBV7-6,TRBJ2-1,TRBD1,many,CASSPYGRHRGRIYEQFF,TGTGCCAGCAGCCCGTATGGGCGCCACAGGGGGCGCATCTATGAGCAGTTCTTC